The 10 T cell receptor beta chains in this list originate from one sample, sequenced in a study of blood T cell repertoires in COVID-19. Method: immunoSEQ multiplex PCR; TCRdb's copy keeps in-frame clones and lacks some. Here the sample spans over 85,000 clones, roughly 85% being singletons. The sample consisted of peripheral blood. Receptors were obtained from a man between 65 and 79 years old with acute or convalescent COVID-19.

The rearrangement links TRBV5-1 to TRBJ2-1, with 7 positions matching TRBD1. Losses at the gene ends were 0 bases for V and 3 bases for J; bases not matched to a gene: 9. CDR3 size: 17 residues. Germline V gene sequence: CDR1 SGHRS, CDR2 YFSETQ. CDR3 loop: CASSLVARQGSYNEQFF. CDR3 nucleotides: TGCGCCAGCAGCTTGGTGGCCAGACAGGGCAGCTACAATGAGCAGTTCTTC.

Only one count was recorded for this clone. The chain couples TRBV10-3 to TRBJ2-7; 11 nucleotides agree with TRBD2. CDR3 length equals 14 residues. The germline CDR1 and CDR2 sequences are ENHRY and SYGVKD. V dropped 7 bases and J dropped 3; count of bases not matched to a gene: 5. The CDR3 DNA sequence: TGTGCCATCACTTCGACTAGCGGGGACTACGAGCAGTACGTC. Amino acid sequence: CAITSTSGDYEQYV.

The rearrangement uses TRBV5-1 and TRBJ2-5, with TRBD1 matching 9 bases. The V and J ends lost 4 bases and 5 bases, in that order; junction bases with no gene match: 6. CDR3 length: 14 amino acids. Germline CDR1 SGHRS, CDR2 YFSETQ. This CDR3 reads CASSVTGGEETQYF. For the CDR3, the DNA is TGCGCCAGCAGCGTCACAGGGGGCGAGGAGACCCAGTACTTC.

The V call is TRBV2, the J call TRBJ2-3; 13 bases match TRBD2. The CDR3 contains 16 residues. Looked up from germline, CDR1 is SNHLY and CDR2 is FYNNEI. With V trimmed by 5 bases and J by 3 bases, 5 bases remained unmatched. DNA of the CDR3: TGTGCCAGCAGTACTGGGACTAGCGGGGAAACAGATACGCAGTATTTT. The encoded protein is CASSTGTSGETDTQYF.

J is TRBJ2-7 and V is TRBV18, with 8 bases lining up with TRBD1. This CDR3 contains 15 residues. In germline, CDR1 is KGHSH, CDR2 LQKENI. The trim removed 3 bases at V and 3 bases at J, leaving 7 bases unmatched. The CDR3 region is CASSPSGQVNYEQYV. The CDR3 bases are TGTGCCAGCTCACCGTCGGGACAGGTCAACTACGAGCAGTACGTC.

CDR3 protein: CASSVTGQGPGEQYF. CDR3 nucleotide sequence: TGTGCCAGCAGCGTAACGGGACAAGGCCCGGGGGAGCAGTACTTC. The chain couples TRBV9 to TRBJ2-7; D perhaps matches TRBD1 (6 bases). CDR3 size: 15 residues. V lost 1 base and J lost 7, with 18 bases in between. In germline, CDR1 is SGDLS, CDR2 YYNGEE.

The chain links TRBV3-1 (or the pseudogene TRBV3-2) to TRBJ2-5; D is perhaps TRBD2 (5 bases). The V and J ends lost 1 base and 6 bases respectively, with 12 bases between them. This CDR3 has 14 amino acids. Germline V CDR1 and CDR2: LGHDT, YNNKEL (reference sequence). The CDR3 region has the DNA TGTGCCAGCAGCCAAGGGGGAGTGGGAAAGACCCAGTACTTC. This translates into CASSQGGVGKTQYF.

The chain employs TRBV6-5 and TRBJ2-7; TRBD2 is a possible D gene (5 bases). The CDR3 loop spans 15 amino acids. The germline CDR1 and CDR2 sequences are MNHEY and SVGAGI. V lost 6 bases and J lost 1, with 16 bases in between. In DNA form, the CDR3 reads TGTGCCAGCAGGAGGGAACCCCTTTCTTCCTACGAGCAGTACTTC. Protein product: CASRREPLSSYEQYF.

The chain recombines TRBV5-1 with TRBJ1-5; possible D gene TRBD1, 6 bases. V lost 1 base, J lost 4 bases, and 9 bases lay in between. The CDR3 covers 14 residues. CDR1 and CDR2 (germline): SGHRS, YFSETQ. The CDR3 coding sequence is TGCGCCAGCAGCTTGACAGGGCCTAATCAGCCCCAGCATTTT. Protein sequence: CASSLTGPNQPQHF.

By its share, this clone is medium-sized. This sequence joins TRBV9 and TRBJ1-6, with TRBD1 matching 7 bases. Trimming removed 4 bases from V and 8 bases from J; junction bases left unmatched: 6. Germline V CDR1 and CDR2: SGDLS, YYNGEE. The CDR3 runs 14 residues. CDR3 sequence (DNA): TGTGCCAGCAGCACAGGGGCGCAGGATTCACCCCTCCACTTT. Amino acids: CASSTGAQDSPLHF. The full variable domain, rest sourced from reference TRBV9 and TRBJ1-6, is DSGVTQTPKHLITATGQRVTLRCSPRSGDLSVYWYQQSLDQGLQFLIQYYNGEERAKGNILERFSAQQFPDLHSELNLSSLELGDSALYFCASSTGAQDSPLHFGNGTRLTVT.